This T cell receptor (beta chain) was identified in a study of cytomegalovirus exposure and HLA in healthy donors (dated by TCRdb to between 2016 and 2019). Study-wide context: An earlier analysis of some 620 of the donors reported over 250 Gb of sequence data and 117 million unique TCR beta sequences obtained from approximately 180 million T cells. HLA typing included class I and class II loci at four-digit resolution. The study was designed to test whether signatures of past pathogen exposure could be identified by cataloging public T cell receptors. The study profiled the T cell repertoires of fewer than 850 subjects by immunosequencing and related them to cytomegalovirus serostatus. Among about 400 genotyped donors of the cohort, an average of around 240,000 unique TCR beta nucleotide sequences was sequenced per donor, of which roughly 18% were non-productive. A later genetic analysis took genome-wide SNP genotypes for about 55% of the 666 donors and used that subset as a discovery cohort. Because of strong linkage in the cohort, 4 to 6 DR-DQ haplotypes were treated as single units for association and clustering. A later analysis re-analyzed previously published TCR beta repertoires from 500 to 700 donors and added high-resolution HLA genotyping to study TCR occurrence patterns. To predict cytomegalovirus infection status, the study combined high-throughput TCR immunosequencing, statistical association of individual TCRs with disease status, and machine learning. In the later analysis, no new phenotypic data were used to find candidate immune exposures; instead, reliance was placed on TCR beta sequences and their occurrence across donors. An early release covering some 640 HLA-typed donors comprised roughly 300 gigabases of sequencing data and some 79 million unique TCR sequences. Typing coverage differed by locus: A, B, C, DRB1 and DQB1 were typed in about 620-630 donors, DQA1 in approximately 520, DPA1 in 606, and DPB1 in 400 to 490. A separate validation cohort of 100 to 150 different subjects was used in addition to the approximately 700-subject first cohort. To decide whether each TCR beta V gene segment behaved as functional or pseudogenic, an earlier analysis of several hundred of the donors relied on high-throughput TCR beta sequencing. All discovery cohort repertoires had been generated using a single sequencing platform. Donor age, sex, ethnicity and CMV serostatus were compiled alongside the repertoire data. The genetic ancestry cluster associated with self-reported Caucasian donors included 81% of the approximately 400 genotyped donors. Overall study results and their limits: The cohort was sequenced for TCR beta chains only, and without alpha or paired-chain data the features that could be detected were limited. While some public TCRs were present in many individuals, most TCR sequences turned up only very rarely across donors. An earlier analysis of approximately 530 of the donors showed that most TCR beta V segments appeared in productive rearrangements either about 87% or about 30% of the time, which broadly matched IMGT annotations. The classifier was reported to diagnose cytomegalovirus status with high specificity and sensitivity in both the original cohort and the validation cohort. A later analysis found that TCR association rates varied across HLA loci, with DRB1 alleles showing the most associated TCRs and HLA-C alleles the fewest. Immune exposure information for the cohort was limited to CMV serostatus. Sequencing depth was assumed to be roughly uniform across donors in the presence/absence analyses, though that assumption may not hold. The sequencing pipeline was judged likely to have produced a cluster of highly shared sequence variants as a technical artifact. According to a later genetic analysis, donors in an Asian-associated ancestry cluster had fewer N-insertions in productive TCRs than the approximately 650-donor mean. The authors suggested that the approach could potentially be extended to other disease states and immunological phenotypes. In a later analysis, more than 15,000 TCR beta sequences were associated with specific HLA alleles at a false discovery rate of 0.05. Because HLA typing was missing for some donors at each locus, association tests included only the typed subset. Because the 87-base-pair reads could not distinguish some IMGT-functional V segments, including TRBV6-2 and TRBV6-3, those segments were excluded. In the study, 150 to 200 TCR beta chains were listed as associated with cytomegalovirus. According to a later analysis, parvovirus B19, influenza, CMV and Epstein-Barr virus appeared linked to several top co-occurrence clusters. Correlated functional status among segregating V segments might be attributable to linkage disequilibrium, but an unknown experimental factor could not be ruled out. A further reported finding was that TCR beta sequences accurately predicted the HLA-A and HLA-B alleles for most subjects in the first cohort. Three of the identified cytomegalovirus-associated TCR beta chains were confirmed in vitro to be specific for cytomegalovirus antigens. Compared with equally common non-associated chains, HLA-associated TCR beta chains in a later analysis were more clonally expanded and had lower generation probabilities. Most CMV-associated TCR beta chains appeared to be HLA-restricted in a later analysis, and the HLA associations seemed to be driven largely by CMV exposure. Assigning TCR associations to individual alleles was difficult when HLA alleles, especially DR and DQ, strongly co-occurred. A later genetic analysis associated a missense DCLRE1C variant with V-gene and J-gene trimming of TCR beta chains, and an independent cohort replicated the association. Because counts were too low, 15 to 20 rarely observed V segments, including chromosome 9 orphons, were left out of the earlier analysis of a few hundred of the donors.

CDR1 and CDR2 are read off the germline V gene as MNHEY and SVGAGI. The CDR3 has 14 amino acids, counting the end cysteine and phenylalanine. The entry retains the CDR3 DNA only, 42 bases that are in frame from base 1. Germline trimming: 6 bases from V, 8 bases from J; junction bases outside gene matches: 9. The receptor library was made with the immunoSEQ multiplex PCR assay. The multiplex PCR relied on a mix of 60 forward primers for TCR Vbeta segments and 13 reverse primers for TCR Jbeta segments. Amplification of the CDR3 region of rearranged TCR beta genes was performed with a multiplex PCR assay on genomic DNA. Amplified TCR beta libraries were sequenced as 87-base-pair reads on the Illumina HiSeq System. As for the original processing: A later analysis tallied tens of millions of unique TCR beta chains across the 666 repertoires, and some 12 million of those chains were shared by two or more donors. To remove PCR and sequencing errors, raw reads were error-corrected and collapsed into unique sequences using a nearest-neighbor algorithm that merged closely related sequences. Alignment of CDR3 sequences to IMGT reference sequences was used to assign V, D and J gene segments. For a sequence to be retained, a match of at least six nucleotides was required to both a V gene segment and a J gene segment. A rearrangement counted as productive if the CDR3 had no stop codons and remained in frame with V and J, and every other rearrangement counted as non-productive. CDR3 was defined according to IMGT convention as the region running from the second conserved V-encoded cysteine to the conserved J-encoded phenylalanine. The earlier analysis of about 500 of the donors excluded sequences that lacked an unambiguous match to a single V gene segment. In an earlier analysis of some 590 of the donors, a V segment was called functional when productive rearrangements were above 56.7%, and segregating when the standard deviation between donors exceeded 5%. A statistical classification framework was developed to diagnose cytomegalovirus status using the catalog of TCR beta chain sequences. V and J gene assignment, in a later analysis, came from comparing TCR nucleotide sequences with IMGT/GENE-DB human TR gene sequences. A later analysis assigned CDR3 sequences and most-parsimonious VDJ recombination scenarios with the TCRdist pipeline. A later analysis defined each TCR beta chain by its CDR3 amino acid sequence plus V-gene family, and excluded reads lacking a unique V-gene family. As a way to deal with suspected cross-contamination and a sequencing artifact, a later analysis dropped over 550 nucleotide sequences that were highly shared and had low generation probability. For each public chain, a later analysis derived a clonal expansion index from normalized ranks of inferred template counts within each repertoire. A later analysis computed generation probabilities with a VDJ recombination model fitted to out-of-frame rearrangements, and checked the results against IGoR. In a later analysis, hypergeometric tests were used to score TCR-TCR, TCR-HLA and TCR-CMV co-occurrence, with a repertoire-size bias correction applied to TCR pairs. False discovery rates were estimated in a later analysis by permuting HLA or CMV assignments 20 times. A later analysis grouped co-occurring TCRs with DBSCAN, adding TCRdist sequence similarity when clustering within HLA-allele-positive subsets. Co-occurrence clustering excluded repertoires with fewer than 30,000 or more than 120,000 public chains, plus five with anomalous nucleotide sharing. Here the immuneACCESS table is served through TCRdb, limited to in-frame sequences with V and J called. Missing clones are a known gap in these copies; in checked studies unresolved V genes cover under half, and the rest lacks a known reason. V, J and clone size derive from that table, while D and trimming were established from the DNA sequence. Within this sample are more than 85,000 clones, with roughly four fifths of them counted one time only. 1% to 1.5% of the sample comes from the top ten.

The cohort consisted of approximately 670 healthy bone marrow donors. All cohort members were sampled while nominally healthy, although unrecorded immune exposures were likely present. The donor was CMV seronegative and belonged to the group of 350 to 400 seronegative cohort members. A peripheral blood sample was collected from each donor, and TCR beta sequencing was performed on peripheral blood mononuclear cells. The Qiagen DNeasy Blood Extraction Kit was used to extract genomic DNA from the blood cell samples. This clone has just a few counts. Its recognized antigen is unknown. No base quality values were provided; no much bigger clone lies one nucleotide off.

The sample comprised PBMCs. This sequence was found in a woman in her 30s in good health and CMV-seronegative. The chain employs TRBV6-5 and TRBJ1-4; TRBD1 matches 7 bases in the middle. The CDR3 protein sequence reads: CASRKQGYGEKLFF. The DNA sequence is given as TGTGCCAGCAGAAAACAGGGGTATGGGGAAAAACTGTTTTTT.